This T cell receptor (beta chain) was documented in a study of cytomegalovirus exposure and HLA in healthy donors (dated by TCRdb to 2016 to 2017). For the study in its entirety: A later analysis indicated that the roughly 120 validation repertoires were generated on the platform also employed for the approximately 700 repertoires of the first cohort. The study was designed to test whether signatures of past pathogen exposure could be identified by cataloging public T cell receptors. In addition to the first cohort of approximately 670 subjects, a separate validation cohort of 120 different subjects was used. The study combined high-throughput TCR immunosequencing, statistical association of individual TCRs with disease status, and machine learning to predict cytomegalovirus infection status.

Of note for this clone: There is no known antigen for this receptor. Base qualities are missing; no much larger clone stands one base away.

Taken from cysteine to phenylalanine, the CDR3 has 15 residues. Of all the DNA, just the CDR3 is kept, 45 bases in frame from base 1. The V end loses 8 bases and the J end loses 0 bases, and a stretch of 14 bases separates them. The CDR1 and CDR2 encoded by the germline V gene are MNHNS and SASEGT. Receptor libraries were prepared by the immunoSEQ multiplex PCR assay. As for the authors' bioinformatics: To diagnose cytomegalovirus status from the catalog of TCR beta chain sequences, a statistical classification framework was built. Held by TCRdb, this immuneACCESS table contains in-frame sequences only and omits some clones. Under half of the omission traces to an unresolved V gene where checked; the cause of the rest is unknown. V, J and clone size reflect that table, while D and trimming were determined from the DNA. The sample records 100,000 to 130,000 clones, around 85% of which are singletons. Over 2.5% of the sample is in the top ten clones.

Summary of the overall study and its limitations: A few of the identified cytomegalovirus-associated TCR beta chains were confirmed in vitro to be specific for cytomegalovirus antigens. Of the cluster scores, about 94% were above 0 in a later analysis, which found that TCRs clustered in the first cohort also tended to co-occur in the 110 or so validation repertoires. The study gave a list of 150 to 200 TCR beta chains associated with cytomegalovirus. The authors suggested that the approach could potentially be generalized to other disease states and immunological phenotypes. In both the original and validation cohorts, the classifier was reported to diagnose cytomegalovirus status with high specificity and sensitivity. Most TCR sequences were seen in very few donors, while some public TCRs were found in many individuals. The validation cohort had no HLA typing available for a later analysis, so co-occurrence within that cohort was assessed over all 120 or so repertoires.

The donors belonged to the validation cohort of over a hundred subjects, which was separate from the approximately 700-subject first cohort. Recombination connected TRBV6-1 to TRBJ1-5, with TRBD1 as a weak D call on 6 bases. The sequenced sample was PBMCs. The sequence was obtained from a woman aged 18-29 years in good health and CMV-seronegative. The DNA reads as follows: TGTGCCAGCGAGGGGGTCAGCCATAGCAATCAGCCCCAGCATTTT. It codes for CASEGVSHSNQPQHF.